This T cell receptor (beta chain) came from a study of blood T cells in healthy people across ages. Study-level points and caveats: The recorded TCR beta diversity per million T cells decreased in a roughly linear manner with age. As naive T cell percentage varied, TCR beta diversity correlated strongly with it.

The CDR3 is 17 amino acids. In germline, CDR1 is MNHNY, CDR2 SVGAGI (reference sequence). Trimming removed 2 bases from V and 0 bases from J; junction bases left unmatched: 2. Next came a second PCR, run for about 7 to 12 cycles, which used a sample-barcoded 5' primer along with a J-beta primer mix. The template-switch adaptor, which had 12 random nucleotides, put a tag on each cDNA molecule. TCRdb reprocessed the 5' RACE reads with MiXCR, giving one entry per CDR3 protein. The sample includes approximately 800,000 distinct CDR3 sequences, 35% to 50% of them seen just once. About this clonotype itself: What it recognizes is unknown.

The sequencing sample was made of blood. This chain uses TRBV6-6 with TRBJ2-2; 11 nucleotides agree with TRBD2. This sequence originates from a man older than 75 in good health. Here the CDR3 reads CASSYALAGANTGELFF. CDR3 nucleotides: TGTGCCAGCAGTTACGCACTAGCGGGAGCGAACACCGGGGAGCTGTTTTTT.